This T cell receptor (beta chain) is drawn from a study of CD8 T cells in Susac syndrome. A quantity of roughly 0.5 to 1 ug RNA underwent reverse transcription using random hexamers. TCRdb redid the calling of the immunoSEQ multiplex PCR reads with MiXCR, one entry per CDR3 protein. The sample contains 95,000 to 150,000 distinct CDR3 sequences, 80% to 95% of which appear only once. This CDR3 has 15 residues. Trimming stripped 5 bases from V and 1 base from J, with 14 bases between. The TCR sequence derives from a human donor with multiple sclerosis. Specimen: CD8+ T cells from PBMCs. V is TRBV12-3 or TRBV12-4 and J is TRBJ1-1; maybe TRBD1 (5 bases). CDR3 sequence (DNA): TGTGCCAGCAGTCCGACAGCAAGGGGGAACACTGAAGCTTTCTTT. Translating it yields CASSPTARGNTEAFF.